The sequence of this T cell receptor beta chain was determined in a study of blood T cell repertoires in COVID-19. In the study overall: Whether acute or convalescent, the COVID-19 samples came from the United States, Italy and Spain.

While infection was still active, Seattle patients were enrolled and then followed longitudinally. Generated by immunoSEQ multiplex PCR, the TCRdb table keeps only in-frame clones and is missing some. Here the sample spans some 290,000 clones, about 90% being singletons. The CDR3 consists of 14 residues. With 0 bases removed from V and 2 bases from J, the gap between germline ends came to 5 bases. Germline CDR1 and CDR2: SGHVS and FQNEAQ. V usage is TRBV7-8 and J usage is TRBJ1-3; perhaps TRBD1 as D (5 bases). The material sequenced was peripheral blood. This TCR was recovered from a woman aged 25 to 45 with COVID-19, enrolled during active disease. This CDR3 is CASSLAGAGNTIYF. The CDR3 nucleotides read TGTGCCAGCAGCTTAGCAGGGGCTGGAAACACCATATATTTT.